The clone carrying this T cell receptor beta chain was picked up a small number of times. V shed 2 bases and J shed 2 bases, with 11 bases lying between them. Germline V CDR1 and CDR2: SGHKS, YYEKEE (reference sequence). This CDR3 has 14 amino acids. The data stem from a study of T-cell memory formation after mild COVID-19. Study as a whole: The study found TCR clusters largely donor specific.

Each CDR3 protein gets one entry after TCRdb re-called the 5' RACE reads with MiXCR. The table records about 600,000 distinct CDR3 sequences, less than 25% of them present only once. This TCR was sampled from an adult woman who had mild COVID-19 (a few samples of this study predate the infection). Cell type and time point are not known. The rearrangement links TRBV5-5 to TRBJ2-7; no firm D call. The sample was PBMCs or a T cell subset sorted from them (not recorded which). CDR3 nucleotide sequence: TGTGCCAGCAGCTTATTTGGGCCTACCTACGAGCAGTACTTC. Protein sequence: CASSLFGPTYEQYF.